This entry features one TCR beta chain sequence. The antigen remains undetermined. The data stem from a study of T cell responses to AZD1222 COVID-19 vaccine. Notes on the study in general: Among AZD1222 vaccinees, only five or six were seropositive at baseline. The donors showed a predominance of white British ancestry and of females, with possible underestimation of clonal diversity. As reported, nearly half of all spike-specific TCRs target variant regions that are unmutated.

Pooling was applied to second doses at about 4 or about 12 weeks. Trimming left V 7 bases short and J 9 bases short, with 13 bases between. Germline CDR1 is MNHEY and CDR2 is SVGAGI. The CDR3 runs to 12 residues. Only in-frame clones appear in the TCRdb table, and some are missing; sequencing was by immunoSEQ multiplex PCR. The table lists 90,000 to 110,000 clones, approximately 89% of them singletons. The source of this sequence is an adult who received the AZD1222 COVID-19 vaccine. Sample: peripheral blood, taken 28 days after the second AZD1222 dose. The gene calls are TRBV6-5 and TRBJ2-1; D might be TRBD1 or TRBD2, each matching 5 bases. Written as DNA, the CDR3 is TGTGCCAGCAACGTTCGAGGGGCTGAGCAGTTCTTC. It encodes CASNVRGAEQFF.